The sequence of this TCR beta chain was determined in a study of persistence of HIV-infected CD4 T cells. Background on the study: Donors were ART-treated; their CMV- and Gag-responding CD4+ T cells were isolated. Suppressive ART had lasted a median of about eight years.

Cells were stimulated with CMV-infected fibroblast lysates at about 10 ug/mL. CD40L/CD69 double-negative CD45RO-high memory CD4+ T cells were collected. For at least 4 years, plasma HIV-1 RNA was undetectable (<50 copies/mL). Donors had CD4+ T cell counts above 400 cells/uL and were CMV-seropositive. This was the immunoSEQ version 4 assay in survey mode. The protocol was immunoSEQ multiplex PCR, while the TCRdb copy is restricted to in-frame clones and leaves out a portion. Found here are about 28,000 clones, roughly four fifths of them singletons; the top ten hold 4% to 5%. Details on this clone: The antigen is undetermined.

Unmatched junction bases numbered 5, after V lost 3 bases and J lost 8 bases. Germline assignment: CDR1 KGHSH and CDR2 LQKENI. This CDR3 comprises 14 residues. This receptor was taken from an adult man with HIV who was CMV-seropositive. Specimen: CD4+ T cells sorted from PBMCs after approximately 20-hour stimulation, collected from a patient who received antiretroviral therapy. The chain employs TRBV18 and TRBJ1-4; TRBD1 agrees at 8 bases. CDR3 sequence reads: CASSPGQATEKLFF. DNA of the CDR3: TGTGCCAGCTCACCGGGACAGGCAACGGAAAAACTGTTTTTT.